The source of this T cell receptor (beta chain) is a study of T cells after yellow fever vaccination. Study-level points and caveats: Some clonotypes, a small share, were shared between CD4 and CD8 compartments. Most primary-vaccination clones recurred post-booster (roughly 96% CD4, over 70% CD8).

As for this clonotype: No antigen is known for it. At one of its ends the junction is not consistent with the germline gene, which may arise from a read error.

TCRdb redid the calling of the 5' RACE reads with MiXCR, one entry per CDR3 protein. The data contain just under 600,000 distinct CDR3 sequences, approximately 13% of them singletons. This sample comprised PBMCs, obtained on the day of the yellow fever booster vaccination. This clonotype was obtained from a young man who received the YFV17D yellow fever vaccine.

In nucleotides, the CDR3 is TGCTGTGCTAGAGCATCGACTAGCGGACTGTACAATGAGCAGTTCTTC. Translating it yields CCARASTSGLYNEQFF. The rearrangement joins TRBV20-1 to TRBJ2-1; 9 bases line up with TRBD2. The CDR3 totals 16 residues. CDR1 is DFQATT and CDR2 is SNEGSKA in the germline V gene (reference sequence).